The clone carrying this T cell receptor (beta chain) has just a few counts. The data stem from a study of blood T cell repertoires in COVID-19. About the research overall: The United States, Italy and Spain provided the acute and convalescent COVID-19 samples.

In the original processing: Nucleated cell number was recorded as an estimate derived from reference gene primer amplification. The method was immunoSEQ multiplex PCR; TCRdb's version includes in-frame clones alone and lacks a portion of them. Clone size and V and J calls were adopted from that table, with D and trimming inferred from the DNA. The table has 98,000 or so clones, 91% seen once; the top ten hold around 6%. The V and J ends lost 5 bases and 3 bases, in that order; junction bases with no gene match: 5. Germline V gene data show CDR1 as SGHTA and CDR2 as FQGNSA. The CDR3 length is 14 residues.

The chain carries TRBV7-2 and TRBJ2-7; 9 positions agree with TRBD1. Source material: peripheral blood. The receptor was isolated from a human donor in a cohort sampled during active COVID-19. This chain's CDR3 is CASSGTGSHYEQYF. Written as DNA, the CDR3 is TGTGCCAGCAGCGGGACAGGGAGCCACTACGAGCAGTACTTC.